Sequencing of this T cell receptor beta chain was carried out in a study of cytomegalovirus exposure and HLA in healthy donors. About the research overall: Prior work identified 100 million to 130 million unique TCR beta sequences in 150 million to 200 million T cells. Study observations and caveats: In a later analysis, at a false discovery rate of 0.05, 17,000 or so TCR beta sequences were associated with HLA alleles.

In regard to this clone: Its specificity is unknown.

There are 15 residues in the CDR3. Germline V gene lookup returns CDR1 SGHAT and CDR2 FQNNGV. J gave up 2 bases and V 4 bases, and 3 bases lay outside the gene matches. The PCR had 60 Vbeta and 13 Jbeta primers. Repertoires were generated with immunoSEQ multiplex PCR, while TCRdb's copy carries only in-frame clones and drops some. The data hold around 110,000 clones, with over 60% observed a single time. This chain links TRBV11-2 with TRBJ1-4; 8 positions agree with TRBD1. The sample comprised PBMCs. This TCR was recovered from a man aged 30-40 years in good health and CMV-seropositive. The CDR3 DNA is TGTGCCAGCAGCTGGACAGGGACGACTAATGAAAAACTGTTTTTT. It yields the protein CASSWTGTTNEKLFF.